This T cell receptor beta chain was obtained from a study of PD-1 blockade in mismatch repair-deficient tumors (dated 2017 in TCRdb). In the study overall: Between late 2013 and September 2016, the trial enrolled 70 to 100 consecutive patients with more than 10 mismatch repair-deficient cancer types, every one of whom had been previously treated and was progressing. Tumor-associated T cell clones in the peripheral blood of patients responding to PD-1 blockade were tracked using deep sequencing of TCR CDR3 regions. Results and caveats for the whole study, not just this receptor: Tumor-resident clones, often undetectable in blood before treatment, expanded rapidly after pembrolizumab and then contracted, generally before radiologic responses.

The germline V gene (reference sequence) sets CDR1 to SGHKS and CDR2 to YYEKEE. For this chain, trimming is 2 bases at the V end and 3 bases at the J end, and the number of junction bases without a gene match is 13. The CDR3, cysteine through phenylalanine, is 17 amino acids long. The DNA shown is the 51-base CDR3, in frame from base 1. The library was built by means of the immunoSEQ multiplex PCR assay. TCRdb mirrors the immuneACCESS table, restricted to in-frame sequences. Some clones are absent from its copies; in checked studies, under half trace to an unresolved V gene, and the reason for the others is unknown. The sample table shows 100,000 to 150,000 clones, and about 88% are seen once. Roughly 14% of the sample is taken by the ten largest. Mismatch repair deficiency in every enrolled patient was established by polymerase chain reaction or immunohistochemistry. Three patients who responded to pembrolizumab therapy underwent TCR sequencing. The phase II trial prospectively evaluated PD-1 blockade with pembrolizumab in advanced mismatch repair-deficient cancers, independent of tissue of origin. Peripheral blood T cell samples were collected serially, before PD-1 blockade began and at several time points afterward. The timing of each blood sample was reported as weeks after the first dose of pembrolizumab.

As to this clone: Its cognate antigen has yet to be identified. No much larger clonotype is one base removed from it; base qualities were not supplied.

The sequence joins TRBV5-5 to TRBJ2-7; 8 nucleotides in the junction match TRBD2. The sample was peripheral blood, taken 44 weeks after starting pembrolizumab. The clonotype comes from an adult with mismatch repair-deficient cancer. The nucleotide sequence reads TGTGCCAGCAGCTTATCAGGGGTTAGCGGGATTAGCTACGAGCAGTACTTC. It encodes CASSLSGVSGISYEQYF.